This TCR beta chain was sequenced for a study of cytomegalovirus exposure and HLA in healthy donors. Both 60 Vbeta primers and 13 Jbeta primers went into the PCR. Sequencing was performed with immunoSEQ multiplex PCR; in TCRdb, only in-frame clones are kept and a portion is missing. The sample lists about 160,000 clones, around 73% seen once, with approximately 1.6% in the top ten. This CDR3 has 18 residues. Trimming at V came to 3 bases and at J to 0 bases, leaving 6 bases not matched to a gene. Germline CDR1 reads SGHTA; CDR2 reads FQGNSA. This chain connects TRBV7-2 to TRBJ1-5, with TRBD1 matching over 12 bases. The TCR originated in a woman younger than 30 in good health and CMV-seronegative. The sample was PBMCs. The CDR3 spells CASSFGTGGSYSNQPQHF. The CDR3 nucleotides read TGTGCCAGCAGCTTTGGGACAGGGGGCTCTTATAGCAATCAGCCCCAGCATTTT.